The 3 T cell receptor beta chains in this list originate from one sample, sequenced in a study of T-cell memory formation after mild COVID-19. TCRdb reanalysed the 5' RACE reads using MiXCR and keeps one entry per CDR3 protein. Counted here are 450,000 to 650,000 distinct CDR3 sequences, about 20% occurring once; the ten biggest clones make up about 8.7%. Material for sequencing was PBMCs or a T cell subset sorted from them (not recorded which). The receptor set was obtained from an adult woman who had mild COVID-19 (a few samples of this study predate the infection). Cell type and time point are not known.

This clonotype was observed a few times. The chain has TRBV11-1 and TRBJ2-7, with D perhaps matching TRBD2 (6 bases). The CDR3 is made up of 14 amino acids. Germline CDR1 and CDR2: SGHAT and FQDESV (reference sequence). The V gene lost 5 bases and the J gene lost 3 bases, with 14 bases spanning the gap. This chain's CDR3 is CASSPLLGGYEQYF. For the CDR3, the DNA is TGTGCCAGCAGCCCATTGCTCGGGGGCTACGAGCAGTACTTC.

The table lists this clonotype with many counts. The rearrangement uses TRBV20-1 and TRBJ1-5; no firm D call. V was trimmed by 3 bases and J by 5 bases, leaving 11 bases between them. In germline, CDR1 is DFQATT, CDR2 SNEGSKA (reference sequence). The CDR3 spans 13 residues. The CDR3 DNA sequence: TGCAGTGCTAGGTCCGCGGCCGATCAGCCCCAGCATTTT. It translates to CSARSAADQPQHF.

This clonotype was counted a few times. The J gene is TRBJ2-5, the V gene TRBV20-1; D ambiguous. The CDR3 is made up of 12 amino acids. V was shortened by 8 bases and J by 9 bases, with 19 bases between the two germline ends. The germline V gene has CDR1 DFQATT and CDR2 SNEGSKA (reference sequence). For the CDR3, the DNA is TGCAGTTCTAAATCTCTGGAATCTCCCCAGTACTTC. Translation gives CSSKSLESPQYF.